This passage covers 7 T cell receptor beta chains from one sample sequenced in a study of blood T cell repertoires in COVID-19. This table comes from immunoSEQ multiplex PCR, and its TCRdb copy is limited to in-frame clones, with some not included. The sample includes approximately 440,000 clones, about nine tenths seen only once; the top ten take about 0.6%. The sequencing sample was made of PBMCs or T cells enriched from blood (not recorded which). The receptors were gathered from a man aged 18 to 30 who had recovered from COVID-19.

The V gene is TRBV7-9, the J gene TRBJ2-7, with TRBD2 matching 7 bases. The junction had 10 bases not matched to a gene; V was cut back by 5 bases and J by 3 bases. The CDR3 is made up of 15 amino acids. Germline CDR1 reads SEHNR; CDR2 reads FQNEAQ (reference sequence). The CDR3 here is CASSPTGREIYEQYF. DNA of the CDR3: TGTGCCAGCAGCCCTACCGGGCGGGAGATCTACGAGCAGTACTTC.

Only one count was recorded for this clone. The V gene is TRBV2, the J gene TRBJ1-1, with 7 bases that match TRBD1. CDR3 length: 15 residues. V shed 7 bases and J 1 base; nucleotides not matched to a gene: 9. Germline CDR1 and CDR2: SNHLY and FYNNEI. The CDR3 region has the DNA TGTGCCAGCAAAAGGTTAGAGGGGGCGAACACTGAAGCTTTCTTT. This codes for CASKRLEGANTEAFF.

The V gene is TRBV12-3 or TRBV12-4, the J gene TRBJ1-1; D gene ambiguous. V lost 8 bases and J lost 8, with 18 bases in between. CDR3 size: 13 residues. This chain's CDR3 is CASRLTHMPEAFF. The CDR3 DNA follows: TGTGCCAGCCGCCTTACACATATGCCCGAAGCTTTCTTT.

A single count supports this clone. The V gene is TRBV28, the J gene TRBJ1-1; D is undetermined. The CDR3 length is 15 residues. Germline CDR1 MDHEN, CDR2 SYDVKM. V was shortened by 6 bases and J by 4 bases, with 18 bases between the two germline ends. The CDR3: CASSKFGPTTTEAFF. CDR3 in DNA: TGTGCCAGCAGCAAGTTCGGACCGACTACCACTGAAGCTTTCTTT. Full variable domain (rest looked up from reference TRBV28 and TRBJ1-1): DVKVTQSSRYLVKRTGEKVFLECVQDMDHENMFWYRQDPGLGLRLIYFSYDVKMKEKGDIPEGYSVSREKKERFSLILESASTNQTSMYLCASSKFGPTTTEAFFGQGTRLTVV.

The DNA for the CDR3 is TGTGCCTACGCAGGGGACTCTGGAAACACCATATATTTT. It translates to CAYAGDSGNTIYF. J is TRBJ1-3 and V is TRBV30; TRBD1 is a possible D gene (6 bases). V lost 7 bases and J lost 0, with 10 bases in between. The CDR3 consists of 13 residues. The germline gives CDR1 GTSNPN, CDR2 SVGIG (reference sequence).

V is TRBV7-2 and J is TRBJ2-3; 7 nucleotides match TRBD2. CDR1 is SGHTA and CDR2 is FQGNSA in the germline V gene. V shed 2 bases and J 3 bases; nucleotides not matched to a gene: 5. This CDR3 is built from 15 residues. The CDR3 region is CASSLKAGLTDTQYF. The CDR3 DNA reads TGTGCCAGCAGCTTAAAAGCGGGATTGACAGATACGCAGTATTTT.

This chain links TRBV19 with TRBJ1-2; TRBD1 aligns across 8 bases. The CDR3 length is 16 residues. Germline lookup yields CDR1 LNHDA and CDR2 SQIVND (reference sequence). The junction had 14 bases not matched to a gene; V was cut back by 4 bases and J by 7 bases. The CDR3 nucleotides are TGTGCCAGTAGTACGCATACTCCAGGGGGCGGTGGTGGCTACACCTTC. It codes for CASSTHTPGGGGGYTF.